The 9 T cell receptor beta chains listed next were all sequenced from one sample in a study of blood T cells in healthy people across ages. Sample-barcoded 5' priming and a J-beta primer mix drove a second PCR of about 7 to 11 cycles. TCRdb ran MiXCR on the 5' RACE reads and lists one entry per CDR3 protein. In the table there are some 1.4 million distinct CDR3 sequences, around 42% of which are singletons. Material for sequencing was blood. The receptors were sampled from a woman aged 18-30 years in good health.

V is TRBV6-1 and J is TRBJ2-7, with D unresolved. Deletions cut 2 bases from V and 0 bases from J, with 14 bases between. The CDR3 consists of 16 residues. CDR1 and CDR2 (germline): MNHNS, SASEGT. The CDR3 loop is CASSELGIDSSYEQYF. CDR3 nucleotide sequence: TGTGCCAGCAGTGAATTGGGCATCGACTCCTCCTACGAGCAGTACTTC.

This clonotype was picked up a small number of times. The V and J genes are TRBV27 and TRBJ1-6; 7 bases agree with TRBD1. J gave up 1 base and V 6 bases, and 6 bases lay outside the gene matches. In germline, CDR1 is MNHEY, CDR2 SMNVEV (reference sequence). The CDR3 covers 16 residues. In DNA, the CDR3 is TGTGCCAGCAGCCCCAGGGGGGGATCCTATAATTCACCCCTCCACTTT. Its translation: CASSPRGGSYNSPLHF.

The V and J genes are TRBV30 and TRBJ2-3; weak D call: TRBD2 (5 bases). This CDR3 spans 15 amino acids. Trimming stripped 1 base from V and 4 bases from J, with 15 bases between. From germline, CDR1 is GTSNPN and CDR2 SVGIG (reference sequence). The CDR3 nucleotides are TGTGCCTGGAGTGACCTGGTTCTAGCTGCAGATACGCAGTATTTT. Translating it yields CAWSDLVLAADTQYF.

This chain links TRBV24-1 with TRBJ2-1; 10 nucleotides line up with TRBD1. The CDR3 totals 15 residues. V lost 5 bases, J lost 4 bases, and 4 bases stayed unmatched. From germline, CDR1 is KGHDR and CDR2 SFDVKD. CDR3 sequence: CATSGAGQGYNEQFF. CDR3 sequence (DNA): TGTGCCACCAGTGGCGCGGGACAGGGGTACAATGAGCAGTTCTTC.

This clonotype was observed a few times. DNA for the CDR3: TGTGCCAGCAGCCACCAGGGACTAGCGATCAACGAGCAGTACTTC. As protein: CASSHQGLAINEQYF. The gene calls are TRBV14 and TRBJ2-4, with 10 bases lining up with TRBD2. The tail of the sequence fits TRBJ2-7 better, so the J call may be wrong. The CDR3 is made up of 15 amino acids. Germline CDR1 reads SGHDN; CDR2 reads FVKESK.

V is TRBV4-2 and J is TRBJ2-5, with 10 bases identical to TRBD2. Germline trimming cut 3 bases from V and 11 bases from J; bases unmatched to any gene: 15. Germline-derived CDR1 and CDR2 are LGHNA and YNFKEQ. CDR3 length equals 16 residues. The CDR3 nucleotides read TGTGCCAGCAGCCAGGCTAGCGGGAGTTTCAGCGATGAGCAGTACTTC. Amino acid sequence: CASSQASGSFSDEQYF.

The chain couples TRBV5-5 to TRBJ1-3; D remains unclear. The V end was cut by 1 base, the J end by 4 bases, with 6 bases between. The CDR3 loop spans 13 amino acids. The V gene's germline CDR1 is SGHKS and CDR2 YYEKEE (reference sequence). The CDR3 nucleotides read TGTGCCAGCAGCTTGATCTGGGGAAACACCATATATTTT. The encoded protein is CASSLIWGNTIYF.

This clonotype occurred a few times. This chain uses TRBV5-1 with TRBJ2-3, with D maybe TRBD2 (6 bases). The CDR3 loop spans 12 amino acids. V gave up 7 bases and J gave up 6 bases, with 12 bases separating them. In germline, CDR1 is SGHRS, CDR2 YFSETQ. CDR3 sequence (DNA): TGCGCCAGCCTCGGTCGGGGGGATACGCAGTATTTT. The encoded protein is CASLGRGDTQYF.

The DNA of the CDR3 is TGCAGTGCTAGCCCCGGGACCCCCGTTTTGGCTTTCTTT. Translated: CSASPGTPVLAFF. The chain combines TRBV20-1 with TRBJ1-1; weak D call: TRBD1 (5 bases). The germline V gene has CDR1 DFQATT and CDR2 SNEGSKA (reference sequence). The CDR3 spans 13 residues. V was trimmed by 3 bases and J by 11 bases, leaving 19 bases between them.